This note documents a single T cell receptor beta chain sequence. What it binds is not known. The sample comes from a study of OX40 agonist ivuxolimab in advanced cancers. Study-level information: The treatment was a fully human IgG2 OX40 agonist, ivuxolimab. Study results and caveats: With doses of 0.1-3.0 mg/kg, partial responders showed among the lowest clonal expansion.

There are 15 residues in the CDR3. Sequenced by immunoSEQ multiplex PCR; TCRdb stores in-frame clones only, minus some. The sample has 60,000 to 90,000 clones; roughly 87% are singletons. This chain links TRBV12-2 with TRBJ2-7; the tabulated D call, TRBD1, remains unverified against the DNA. TRBV12-2 is a listed pseudogene. This receptor was obtained from an adult with an advanced solid tumor such as melanoma, head and neck, liver or kidney cancer. The sample here was CD4+ or CD8+ T cells sorted from blood, taken in a trial of the OX40 agonist ivuxolimab. The CDR3 loop is CASEDWDRGEFEQYF. The CDR3 bases are TGTGCAAGTGAAGACTGGGACAGGGGGGAGTTCGAGCAGTACTTC.